What follows is one TCR beta chain and its context. This specimen belongs to a study of blood T cell repertoires in COVID-19. With V trimmed by 0 bases and J by 4 bases, 2 bases remained unmatched. This CDR3 contains 14 residues. Per germline, CDR1 SGHTS and CDR2 YDEGEE. The table came from immunoSEQ multiplex PCR; TCRdb's copy has only in-frame clones and leaves some out. Among 95,000 to 150,000 clones listed, over 75% were seen once. Sequencing was performed on peripheral blood. This rearrangement joins TRBV5-8 to TRBJ2-3, with TRBD1 identical over 7 bases. The sequence was collected from a woman in her 70s with acute or convalescent COVID-19. CDR3 region: CASSLVGGPDTQYF. As DNA, the CDR3 is TGTGCCAGCAGCTTGGTAGGGGGCCCAGATACGCAGTATTTT.